This T cell receptor (beta chain) appears in the sequencing data of a study of shared clonotypes between healthy human individuals. Study conclusions and caveats: In contrast to clonotypes shared by all four donors, non-shared clonotypes had lower generation probabilities. Clonotype sharing among the donors was expected to vary with sequencing depth. Generally, naive subsets (rather than memory subsets) showed larger estimated richness.

Selected positively for CCR7 and CD45RO-negative, naive CD8 cells excluded terminally differentiated effector memory CD45RA+ cells. Participating donors were healthy, HIV-negative adults free of recent acute infections or vaccinations. Only in-frame clones appear in the TCRdb table, and some are missing; sequencing was by immunoSEQ multiplex PCR. The profile shows about 1,800,000 clones, about 95% of them singletons. Per germline, CDR1 MGHRA and CDR2 YSYEKL. The CDR3 runs 17 residues. The V end lost 0 bases, the J end lost 0 bases, and 9 bases lay between the germline ends. Notes on this clone: Its antigen is still unknown.

The sample taken for sequencing was naive CD8+ T cells sorted from blood. This clonotype was sampled from a young man in good health. V is TRBV4-1 and J is TRBJ2-6; D is ambiguous. The CDR3 nucleotides read TGCGCCAGCAGCCAAGACAGGTGGAGCTCTGGGGCCAACGTCCTGACTTTC. Translating it yields CASSQDRWSSGANVLTF.